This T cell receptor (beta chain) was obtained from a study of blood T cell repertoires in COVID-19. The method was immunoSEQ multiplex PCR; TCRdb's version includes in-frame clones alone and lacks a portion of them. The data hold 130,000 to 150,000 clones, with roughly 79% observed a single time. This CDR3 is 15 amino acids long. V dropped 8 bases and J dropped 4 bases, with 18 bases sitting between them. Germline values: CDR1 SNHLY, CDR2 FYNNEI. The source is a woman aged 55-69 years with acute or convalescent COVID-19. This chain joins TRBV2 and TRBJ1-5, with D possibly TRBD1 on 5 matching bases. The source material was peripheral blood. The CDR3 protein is CASGDSGLGNQPQHF. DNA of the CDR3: TGTGCCAGCGGCGATTCGGGACTCGGGAATCAGCCCCAGCATTTT.